The entry below describes one T cell receptor (beta chain). This entry belongs to a study of blood T cell repertoires in COVID-19. Across the whole study: Both acute and convalescent COVID-19 samples were obtained from the United States, Italy and Spain. In each case, the material was cDNA or gDNA derived from T cells, B-cell-depleted T cells, or PBMCs.

J was trimmed by 3 bases and V by 1 base; bases with no gene match: 12. The CDR3 is 18 amino acids. CDR1 and CDR2 from the germline V gene are LNHDA and SQIVND (reference sequence). The authors' processing: Reference gene primer amplification yielded estimated nucleated cell counts. The repertoire was sequenced with immunoSEQ multiplex PCR; TCRdb's copy has only in-frame clones and lacks some. D and trimming were read from the DNA, whereas the V and J calls and clone size are those reported in that table. The table includes 45,000 to 65,000 clones, around 84% detected once. The sequence was collected from a man older than 75 with active COVID-19. Material: peripheral blood. The J gene is TRBJ2-7, the V gene TRBV19, with 10 bases that match TRBD2. CDR3 nucleotides: TGTGCCAGTAGTATAGGGCCTAGCGGGAGAGCGATAGGCTACGAGCAGTACTTC. Translation gives CASSIGPSGRAIGYEQYF.